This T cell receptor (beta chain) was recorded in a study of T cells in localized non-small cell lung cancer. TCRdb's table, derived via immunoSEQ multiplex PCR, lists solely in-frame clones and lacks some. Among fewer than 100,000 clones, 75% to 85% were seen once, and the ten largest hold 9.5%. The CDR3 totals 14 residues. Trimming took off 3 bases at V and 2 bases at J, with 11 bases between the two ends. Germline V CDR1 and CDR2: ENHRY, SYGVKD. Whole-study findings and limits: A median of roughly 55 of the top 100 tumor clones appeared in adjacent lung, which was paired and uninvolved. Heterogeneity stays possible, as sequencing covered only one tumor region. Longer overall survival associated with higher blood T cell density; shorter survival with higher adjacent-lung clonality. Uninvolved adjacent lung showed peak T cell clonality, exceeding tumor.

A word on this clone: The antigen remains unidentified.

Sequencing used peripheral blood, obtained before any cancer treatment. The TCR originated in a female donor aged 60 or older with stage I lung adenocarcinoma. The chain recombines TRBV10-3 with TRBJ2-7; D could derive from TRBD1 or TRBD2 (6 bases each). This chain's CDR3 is CAISDWGATYEQYF. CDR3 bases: TGTGCCATCAGTGATTGGGGGGCGACCTACGAGCAGTACTTC.